The clone carrying this T cell receptor beta chain turned up a few times. The antigen remains undetermined. Researchers prepared the TCRbeta library using unique molecular identifiers, the study reports. TCRdb called the PCR reads again in MiXCR, with one record for every CDR3 protein. Of fewer than 750,000 distinct CDR3 sequences listed, 27% are singletons. Germline loops: CDR1 MNHEY, CDR2 SMNVEV (reference sequence). This CDR3 comprises 16 residues. Losses at the gene ends were 1 base for V and 2 bases for J; bases not matched to a gene: 2. The sample comes from a study of T-cell reconstitution after alpha-beta-depleted transplantation in children. Findings and caveats of the study: Recipient T cells and thymic progenitors that survived were the source of the high TCRbeta diversity seen at day 60 in some patients. There were reportedly several hundred expanded graft clones from which alpha-beta T cells came about two months after transplant. T-cell counts and diversity at one year following transplant were attributed mainly to newly produced T cells.

This receptor was identified in a boy in the first two years of life with Wiskott-Aldrich syndrome, due to receive a stem cell transplant. V usage is TRBV27 and J usage is TRBJ2-1; 10 positions agree with TRBD2. The material was PBMCs, obtained before TCRalphabeta/CD19-depleted stem cell transplant. CDR3 nucleotide sequence: TGTGCCAGCAGTTTATATCTAGCGGGAGCCTACAATGAGCAGTTCTTC. Amino acid sequence: CASSLYLAGAYNEQFF.